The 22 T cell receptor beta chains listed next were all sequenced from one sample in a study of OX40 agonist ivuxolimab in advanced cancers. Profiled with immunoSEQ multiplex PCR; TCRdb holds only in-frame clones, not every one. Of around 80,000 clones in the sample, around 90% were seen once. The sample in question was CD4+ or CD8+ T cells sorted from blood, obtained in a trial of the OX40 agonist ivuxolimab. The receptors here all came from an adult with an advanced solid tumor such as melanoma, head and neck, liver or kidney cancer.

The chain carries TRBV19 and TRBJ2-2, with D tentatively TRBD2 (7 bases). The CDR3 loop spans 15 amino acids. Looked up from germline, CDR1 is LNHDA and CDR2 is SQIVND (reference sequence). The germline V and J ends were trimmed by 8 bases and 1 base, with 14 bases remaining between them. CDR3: CASLAGAGNTGELFF. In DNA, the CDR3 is TGTGCCAGTTTGGCGGGGGCAGGGAACACCGGGGAGCTGTTTTTT. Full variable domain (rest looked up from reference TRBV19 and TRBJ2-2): DGGITQSPKYLFRKEGQNVTLSCEQNLNHDAMYWYRQDPGQGLRLIYYSQIVNDFQKGDIAEGYSVSREKKESFPLTVTSAQKNPTAFYLCASLAGAGNTGELFFGEGSRLTVL.

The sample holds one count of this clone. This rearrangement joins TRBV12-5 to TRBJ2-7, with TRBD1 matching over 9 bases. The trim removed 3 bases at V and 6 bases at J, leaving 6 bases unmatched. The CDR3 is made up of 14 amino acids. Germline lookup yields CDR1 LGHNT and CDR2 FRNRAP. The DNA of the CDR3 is TGTGCTAGTGGTTTAGGGACAGGGTCGGTCGAGCAGTACTTC. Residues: CASGLGTGSVEQYF.

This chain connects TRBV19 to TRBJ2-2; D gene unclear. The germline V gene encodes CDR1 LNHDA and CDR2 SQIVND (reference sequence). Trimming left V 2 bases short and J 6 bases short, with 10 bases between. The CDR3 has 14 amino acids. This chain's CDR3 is CASSISNRPGELFF. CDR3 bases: TGTGCCAGTAGTATAAGTAACCGGCCCGGGGAGCTGTTTTTT.

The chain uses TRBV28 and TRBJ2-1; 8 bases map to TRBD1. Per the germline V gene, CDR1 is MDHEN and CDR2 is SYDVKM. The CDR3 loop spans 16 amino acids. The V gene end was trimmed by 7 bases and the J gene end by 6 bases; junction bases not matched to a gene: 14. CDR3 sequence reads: CASTTMGQGAGNEQFF. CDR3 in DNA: TGTGCCAGCACCACTATGGGGCAGGGGGCCGGCAATGAGCAGTTCTTC.

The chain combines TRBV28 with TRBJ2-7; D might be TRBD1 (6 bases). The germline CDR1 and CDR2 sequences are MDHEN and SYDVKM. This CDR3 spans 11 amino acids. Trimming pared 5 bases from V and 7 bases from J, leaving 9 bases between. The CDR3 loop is CASSADREQYF. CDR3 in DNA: TGTGCCAGCAGTGCGGACAGAGAGCAGTACTTC.

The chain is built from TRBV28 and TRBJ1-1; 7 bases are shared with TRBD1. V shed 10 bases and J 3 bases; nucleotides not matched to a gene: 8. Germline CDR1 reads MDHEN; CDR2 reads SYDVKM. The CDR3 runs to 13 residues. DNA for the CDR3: TGTGCCATCAAGGGGGCAGAGTACACTGAAGCTTTCTTT. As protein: CAIKGAEYTEAFF.

CDR3 nucleotide sequence: TGTGCCAGCAGTTTGGATACAGGGGCCAACTATGGCTACACCTTC. Protein sequence: CASSLDTGANYGYTF. V and J are TRBV28 and TRBJ1-2, with TRBD1 identical over 7 bases. The CDR3 runs to 15 residues. V trimming: 3 bases; J trimming: 2 bases; junction bases outside the gene matches: 6. Germline CDR1 and CDR2: MDHEN and SYDVKM.

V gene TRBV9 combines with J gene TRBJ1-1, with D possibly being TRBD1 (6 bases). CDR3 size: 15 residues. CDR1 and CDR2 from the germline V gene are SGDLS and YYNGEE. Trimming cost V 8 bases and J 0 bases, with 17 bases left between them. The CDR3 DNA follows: TGTGCCAGTAGTCGTGGGGGGCACCTGAACACTGAAGCTTTCTTT. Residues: CASSRGGHLNTEAFF.

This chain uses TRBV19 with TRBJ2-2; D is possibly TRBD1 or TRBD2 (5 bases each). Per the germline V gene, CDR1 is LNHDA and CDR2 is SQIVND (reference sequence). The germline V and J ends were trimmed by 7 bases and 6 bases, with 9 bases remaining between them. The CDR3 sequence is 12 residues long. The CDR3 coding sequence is TGTGCCAGTAAGAAGGGACCCGGGGAGCTGTTTTTT. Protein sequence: CASKKGPGELFF. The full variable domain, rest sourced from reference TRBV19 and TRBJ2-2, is DGGITQSPKYLFRKEGQNVTLSCEQNLNHDAMYWYRQDPGQGLRLIYYSQIVNDFQKGDIAEGYSVSREKKESFPLTVTSAQKNPTAFYLCASKKGPGELFFGEGSRLTVL.

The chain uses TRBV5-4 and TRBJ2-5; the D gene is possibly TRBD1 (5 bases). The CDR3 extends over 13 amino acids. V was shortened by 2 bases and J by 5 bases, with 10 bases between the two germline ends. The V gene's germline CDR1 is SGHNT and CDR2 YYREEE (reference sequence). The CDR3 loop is CASSFRGTETQYF. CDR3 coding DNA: TGTGCCAGCAGCTTTAGGGGAACGGAGACCCAGTACTTC.

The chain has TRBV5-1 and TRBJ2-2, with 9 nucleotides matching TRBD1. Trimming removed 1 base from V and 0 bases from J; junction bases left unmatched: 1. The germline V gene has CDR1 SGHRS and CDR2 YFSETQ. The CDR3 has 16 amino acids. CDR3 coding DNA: TGCGCCAGCAGCTTGTGGACAGGGGCGAACACCGGGGAGCTGTTTTTT. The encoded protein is CASSLWTGANTGELFF.

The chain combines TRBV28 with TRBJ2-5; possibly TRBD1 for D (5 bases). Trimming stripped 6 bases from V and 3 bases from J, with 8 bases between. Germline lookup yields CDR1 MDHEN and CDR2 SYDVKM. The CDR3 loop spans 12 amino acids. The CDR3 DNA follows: TGTGCCAGCAGACCGACAGAAGAGACCCAGTACTTC. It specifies CASRPTEETQYF.

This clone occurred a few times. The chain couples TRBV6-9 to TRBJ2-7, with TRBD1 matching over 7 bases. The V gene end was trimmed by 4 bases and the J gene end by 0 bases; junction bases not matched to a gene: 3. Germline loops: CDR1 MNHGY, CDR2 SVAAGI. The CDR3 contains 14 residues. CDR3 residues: CASSWQGDSYEQYV. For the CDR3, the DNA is TGTGCCAGCAGTTGGCAGGGGGACTCCTACGAGCAGTACGTC.

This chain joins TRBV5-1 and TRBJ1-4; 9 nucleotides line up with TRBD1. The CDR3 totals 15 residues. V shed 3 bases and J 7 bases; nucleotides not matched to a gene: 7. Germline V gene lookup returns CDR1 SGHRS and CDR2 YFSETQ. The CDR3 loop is CASSSLGQGGEKLFF. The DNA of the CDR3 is TGCGCCAGCAGCTCCCTGGGACAGGGAGGTGAAAAACTGTTTTTT.

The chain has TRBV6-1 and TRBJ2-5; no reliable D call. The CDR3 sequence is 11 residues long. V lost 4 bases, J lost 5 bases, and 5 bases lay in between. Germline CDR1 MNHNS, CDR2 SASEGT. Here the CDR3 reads CASSAGETQYF. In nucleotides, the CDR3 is TGTGCCAGCAGTGCTGGGGAGACCCAGTACTTC.

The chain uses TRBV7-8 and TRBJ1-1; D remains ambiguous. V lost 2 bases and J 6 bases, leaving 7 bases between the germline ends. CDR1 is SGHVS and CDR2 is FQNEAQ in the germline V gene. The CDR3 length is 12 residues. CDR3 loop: CASSLQQAEAFF. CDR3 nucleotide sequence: TGTGCCAGCAGCTTACAGCAGGCTGAAGCTTTCTTT.

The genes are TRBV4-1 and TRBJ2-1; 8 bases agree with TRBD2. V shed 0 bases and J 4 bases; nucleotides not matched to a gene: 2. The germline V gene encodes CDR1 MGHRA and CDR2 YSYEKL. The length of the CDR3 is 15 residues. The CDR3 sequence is CASSQDPSGYNEQFF. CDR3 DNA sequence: TGCGCCAGCAGCCAAGACCCTAGCGGGTACAATGAGCAGTTCTTC.

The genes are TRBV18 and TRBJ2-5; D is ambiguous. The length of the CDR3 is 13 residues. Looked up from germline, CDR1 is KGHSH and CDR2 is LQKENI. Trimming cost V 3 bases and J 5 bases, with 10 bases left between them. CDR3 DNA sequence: TGTGCCAGCTCACCCGCCGTACAGGAGACCCAGTACTTC. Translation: CASSPAVQETQYF. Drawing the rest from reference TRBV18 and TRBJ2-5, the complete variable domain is NAGVMQNPRHLVRRRGQEARLRCSPMKGHSHVYWYRQLPEEGLKFMVYLQKENIIDESGMPKERFSAEFPKEGPSILRIQQVVRGDSAAYFCASSPAVQETQYFGPGTRLLVL.

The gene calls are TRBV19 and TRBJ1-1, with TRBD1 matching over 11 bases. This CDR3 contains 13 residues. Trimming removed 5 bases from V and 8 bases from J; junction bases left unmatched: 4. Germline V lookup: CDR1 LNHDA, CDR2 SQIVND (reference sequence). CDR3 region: CASSGQGAGEAFF. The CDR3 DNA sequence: TGTGCCAGTAGTGGACAGGGGGCGGGAGAAGCTTTCTTT.

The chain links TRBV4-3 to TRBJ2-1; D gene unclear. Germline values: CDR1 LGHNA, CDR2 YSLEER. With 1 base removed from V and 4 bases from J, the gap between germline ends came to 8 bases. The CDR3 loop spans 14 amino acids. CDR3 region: CASSQVGSYNEQFF. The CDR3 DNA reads TGCGCCAGCAGCCAAGTGGGATCTTACAATGAGCAGTTCTTC.

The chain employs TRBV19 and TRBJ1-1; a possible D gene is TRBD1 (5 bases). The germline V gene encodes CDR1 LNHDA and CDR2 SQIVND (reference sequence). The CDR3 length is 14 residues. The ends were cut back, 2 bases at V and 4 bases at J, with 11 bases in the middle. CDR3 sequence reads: CASSIFRDGTEAFF. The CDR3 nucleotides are TGTGCCAGTAGTATATTCAGGGATGGCACTGAAGCTTTCTTT.

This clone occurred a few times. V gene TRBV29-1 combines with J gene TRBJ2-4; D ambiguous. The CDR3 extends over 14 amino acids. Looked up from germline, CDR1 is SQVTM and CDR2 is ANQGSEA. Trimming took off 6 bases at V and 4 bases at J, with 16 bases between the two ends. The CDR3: CSVVGLDGKNIQYF. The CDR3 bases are TGCAGCGTCGTGGGTTTGGACGGAAAAAACATTCAGTACTTC.